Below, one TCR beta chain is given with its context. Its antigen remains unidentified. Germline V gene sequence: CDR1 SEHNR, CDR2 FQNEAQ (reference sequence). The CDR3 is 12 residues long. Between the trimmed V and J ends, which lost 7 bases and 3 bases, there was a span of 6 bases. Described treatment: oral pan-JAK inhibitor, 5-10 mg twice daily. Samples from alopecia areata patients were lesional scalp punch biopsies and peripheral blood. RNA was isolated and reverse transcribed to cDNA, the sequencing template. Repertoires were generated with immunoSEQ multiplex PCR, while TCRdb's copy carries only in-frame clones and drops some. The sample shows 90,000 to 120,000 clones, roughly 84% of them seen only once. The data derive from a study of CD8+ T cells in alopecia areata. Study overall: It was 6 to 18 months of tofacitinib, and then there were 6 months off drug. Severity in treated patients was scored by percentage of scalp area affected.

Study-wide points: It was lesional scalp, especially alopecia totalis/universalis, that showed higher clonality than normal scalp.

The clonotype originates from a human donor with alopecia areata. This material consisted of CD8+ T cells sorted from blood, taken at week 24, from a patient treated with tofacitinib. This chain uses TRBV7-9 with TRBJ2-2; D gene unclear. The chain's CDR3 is CASTGDTGELFF. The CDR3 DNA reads TGTGCCAGCACTGGGGACACCGGGGAGCTGTTTTTT.